The 9 T cell receptor beta chains below come from one sample, sequenced in a study of tumor-infiltrating lymphocytes in primary liver carcinoma. A constant-region primer served to make TCR beta cDNA from approximately 490 ng total RNA. Sequencing libraries for TCR beta derived from three nested multiplex PCR rounds that used slightly modified ARM-PCR. A C-beta reverse primer and TRBV1-TRBV30 forward primers served in each of the first two PCR rounds, at about 10 cycles apiece. TCRdb itself ran the multiplex PCR reads through MiXCR, one entry per CDR3 protein. This table has about 37,000 distinct CDR3 sequences, roughly 80% appearing once. Without any cell sorting, 20-30 mg of bulk tissue yielded co-extracted RNA and DNA. Specimen: tumor-adjacent normal liver tissue. Receptors originate from a man aged 35-49 years with primary liver carcinoma and hepatitis B virus infection.

Concerning this clonotype itself: A junction boundary mismatches the germline segment, possibly from a read error. The chain carries TRBV7-9 and TRBJ2-1; no reliable D call. Germline V lookup: CDR1 SEHNR, CDR2 FQNEAQ (reference sequence). CDR3 length: 12 amino acids. The CDR3 sequence is CASSFETNEQFF. The CDR3 DNA reads TGTGCCAGTAGCTTTGAGACCAATGAGCAGTTCTTC.

Comments on this clonotype: One end of the junction is discordant with germline, which a read error may explain. This chain uses TRBV28 with TRBJ2-7; possibly TRBD2 for D (7 bases). The CDR3 sequence is 12 residues long. CDR1 and CDR2 (germline): MDHEN, SYDVKM. This CDR3 is CVSRGLQAEQYF. CDR3 bases: TGCGTCAGCAGGGGACTACAGGCCGAGCAGTACTTC.

About this clonotype itself: An end of the junction differs from the germline gene, which may be a read error. The chain links TRBV6-5 to TRBJ2-2, with D possibly being TRBD2 (6 bases). The CDR3 runs to 14 residues. Germline V gene lookup returns CDR1 MNHEY and CDR2 SVGAGI. The CDR3 region is CASSYIADTGELFF. CDR3 DNA: TGTGCAAGCAGTTACATAGCGGACACCGGGGAGCTGTTTTTT.

The chain recombines TRBV7-9 with TRBJ2-7; 7 bases agree with TRBD1. The CDR3 covers 14 residues. CDR1 and CDR2 from the germline V gene are SEHNR and FQNEAQ (reference sequence). V lost 5 bases and J lost 1; bases outside the gene matches: 5. CDR3 DNA sequence: TGTGCCAGCAGCCCTCAGACAGGGTCCTACGAGCAGTACTTC. This codes for CASSPQTGSYEQYF.

About this clonotype: One end of the junction fails to match germline, which may point to a read error. The V gene is TRBV6-2 or TRBV6-3, the J gene TRBJ2-1; 9 bases map to TRBD2. CDR3 length: 13 residues. From germline, CDR1 is MNHEY and CDR2 SVGEGT. CDR3 amino acids: CASPLAGYNEHFF. CDR3 nucleotides: TGTGCCAGCCCACTAGCGGGTTACAATGAGCATTTCTTC.

This clonotype has at least ten counts. The chain links TRBV5-4 to TRBJ2-2, with D unresolved. The CDR3 has 15 residues. The V end was cut by 0 bases, the J end by 1 base, with 7 bases between. The germline V gene encodes CDR1 SGHNT and CDR2 YYREEE (reference sequence). As DNA, the CDR3 is TGTGCCAGCAGCTTGGACGGATTGAACACCGGGGAGCTGTTTTTT. Translation gives CASSLDGLNTGELFF.

As concerns this clonotype: Lacking the conserved final phenylalanine or tryptophan, this CDR3 likely reflects a read error. The DNA is omitted, as the CDR3 cannot be located on it reliably, and the CDR3 follows TCRdb's listing. The chain recombines TRBV4-3 with TRBJ1-2; the table gives TRBD1 as D, unverified against the DNA. Termini included, the CDR3 measures 15 amino acids. The germline CDR1 and CDR2 sequences are LGHNA and YSLEER. The CDR3 reads CAINQNGGQGEGYTL.

About this clonotype itself: One end of the junction fails to match germline, which may point to a read error. This chain joins TRBV5-1 and TRBJ1-1; no reliable D call. The CDR3 length is 14 residues. Germline V CDR1 and CDR2: SGHRS, YFSETQ. CDR3 sequence reads: CASSLVGGYTEALF. The CDR3 DNA follows: TGCGCCAGCAGCTTGGTCGGCGGTTACACTGAAGCTCTCTTT.

Notes on this clonotype: An end of the junction does not agree with germline; a read error may underlie this. J is TRBJ2-6 and V is TRBV4-2; the D is unclear. Germline assignment: CDR1 LGHNA and CDR2 YNFKEQ. The CDR3 has 16 amino acids. In DNA, the CDR3 is TGTGCCAGCAGCCAAGAAGCAGGCTCTGTGGCCAAAGTCCTGACTTTC. Protein: CASSQEAGSVAKVLTF.